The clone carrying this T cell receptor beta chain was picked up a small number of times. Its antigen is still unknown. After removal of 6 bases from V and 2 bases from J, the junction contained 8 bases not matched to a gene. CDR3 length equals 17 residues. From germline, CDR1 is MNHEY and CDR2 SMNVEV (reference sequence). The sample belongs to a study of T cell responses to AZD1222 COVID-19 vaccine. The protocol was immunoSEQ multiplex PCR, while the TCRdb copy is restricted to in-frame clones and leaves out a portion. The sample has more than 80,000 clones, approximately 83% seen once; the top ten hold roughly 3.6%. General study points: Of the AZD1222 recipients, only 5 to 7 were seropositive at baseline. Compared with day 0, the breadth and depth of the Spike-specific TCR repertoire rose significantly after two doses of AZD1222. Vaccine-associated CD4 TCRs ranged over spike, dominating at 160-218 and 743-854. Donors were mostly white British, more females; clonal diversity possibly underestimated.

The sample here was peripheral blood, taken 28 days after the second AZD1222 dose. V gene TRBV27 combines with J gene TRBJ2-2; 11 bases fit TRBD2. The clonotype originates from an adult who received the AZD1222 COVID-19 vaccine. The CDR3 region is CASSRRLAGRNTGELFF. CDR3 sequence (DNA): TGTGCCAGCAGCCGCCGACTAGCGGGGCGAAACACCGGGGAGCTGTTTTTT.